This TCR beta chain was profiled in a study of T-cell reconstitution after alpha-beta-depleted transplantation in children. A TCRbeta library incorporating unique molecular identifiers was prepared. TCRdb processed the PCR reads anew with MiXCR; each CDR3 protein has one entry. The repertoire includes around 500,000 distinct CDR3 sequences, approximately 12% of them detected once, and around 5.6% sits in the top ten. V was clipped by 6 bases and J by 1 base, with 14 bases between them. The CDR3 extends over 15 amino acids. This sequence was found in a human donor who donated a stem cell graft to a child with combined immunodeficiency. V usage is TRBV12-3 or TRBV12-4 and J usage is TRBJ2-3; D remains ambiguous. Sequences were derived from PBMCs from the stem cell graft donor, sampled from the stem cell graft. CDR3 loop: CASSPRADGTDTQYF. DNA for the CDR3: TGTGCCAGCAGCCCCCGAGCAGACGGCACAGATACGCAGTATTTT.